The 14 T cell receptor beta chains reported below all come from one sample, sequenced in a study of cytomegalovirus exposure and HLA in healthy donors. Sequencing was performed with immunoSEQ multiplex PCR; in TCRdb, only in-frame clones are kept and a portion is missing. The table lists about 95,000 clones, roughly 85% of them singletons. Sequenced input: PBMCs. Receptor source: a young man in good health and CMV-seropositive.

The chain uses TRBV27 and TRBJ2-2; D is unclear. The CDR3 contains 14 residues. V was clipped by 8 bases and J by 1 base, with 11 bases between them. CDR1 is MNHEY, CDR2 SMNVEV, per germline (reference sequence). This CDR3 is CASAPTQNTGELFF. The CDR3 DNA reads as TGTGCCAGCGCTCCTACCCAGAACACCGGGGAGCTGTTTTTT.

The V gene is TRBV10-3, the J gene TRBJ2-2; no reliable D call. The germline gives CDR1 ENHRY, CDR2 SYGVKD. Deletions cut 0 bases from V and 5 bases from J, with 10 bases between. The CDR3 extends over 15 amino acids. CDR3: CAISESGPATGELFF. The CDR3 nucleotides are TGTGCCATCAGTGAGTCGGGCCCTGCGACCGGGGAGCTGTTTTTT.

This sequence joins TRBV2 and TRBJ2-1, with 7 bases fitting TRBD2. CDR3 length: 16 amino acids. V gave up 0 bases and J gave up 0 bases; unmatched junction bases: 2. Germline CDR1 is SNHLY and CDR2 is FYNNEI. Here the CDR3 reads CASSEAVAGSYNEQFF. The CDR3, as DNA: TGTGCCAGCAGTGAAGCGGTAGCGGGCTCCTACAATGAGCAGTTCTTC.

This clone was detected a few times. The chain couples TRBV5-1 to TRBJ2-1; the match to TRBD2 covers 7 bases. The V segment lost 3 bases and the J segment 7 bases; nucleotides outside the gene matches: 10. Looked up from germline, CDR1 is SGHRS and CDR2 is YFSETQ. The CDR3 is made up of 15 amino acids. The CDR3 region has the DNA TGCGCCAGCAGCTATCTAGCGGTGGCAGGGAATGAGCAGTTCTTC. It yields the protein CASSYLAVAGNEQFF. The whole variable domain, filled in from reference TRBV5-1 and TRBJ2-1, reads KAGVTQTPRYLIKTRGQQVTLSCSPISGHRSVSWYQQTPGQGLQFLFEYFSETQRNKGNFPGRFSGRQFSNSRSEMNVSTLELGDSALYLCASSYLAVAGNEQFFGPGTRLTVL.

The CDR3 region is CASTPGHSYNEQFF. In DNA form, the CDR3 reads TGTGCCAGTACTCCGGGACACTCCTACAATGAGCAGTTCTTC. The V call is TRBV19, the J call TRBJ2-1; D might be TRBD1 (6 bases). The CDR3 is 14 residues long. Germline CDR1 is LNHDA and CDR2 is SQIVND (reference sequence). The V end was cut by 7 bases, the J end by 0 bases, with 10 bases between.

The chain joins TRBV7-9 to TRBJ1-2; no clear D gene. The CDR3 totals 12 residues. Germline values: CDR1 SEHNR, CDR2 FQNEAQ (reference sequence). Trimming pared 1 base from V and 7 bases from J, leaving 7 bases between. CDR3 nucleotides: TGTGCCAGCAGCTTAGGGCCGGGTGGCTACACCTTC. Protein sequence: CASSLGPGGYTF.

The chain carries TRBV19 and TRBJ2-3; TRBD2 matches at 8 bases. Germline values: CDR1 LNHDA, CDR2 SQIVND (reference sequence). V trimming: 5 bases; J trimming: 7 bases; junction bases outside the gene matches: 14. This CDR3 has 16 residues. This chain's CDR3 is CASSRGIAGSVHTQYF. The CDR3 region has the DNA TGTGCCAGTAGTCGTGGTATAGCGGGATCGGTTCATACGCAGTATTTT.

The chain links TRBV4-1 to TRBJ2-1; 10 bases are a match to TRBD1. Germline V gene lookup returns CDR1 MGHRA and CDR2 YSYEKL. This CDR3 has 17 amino acids. The trim removed 5 bases at V and 2 bases at J, leaving 9 bases unmatched. CDR3 DNA: TGCGCCAGCAGCTCCCGCGGCGGGACAGGGGCCTACAATGAGCAGTTCTTC. It is translated as CASSSRGGTGAYNEQFF.

This clone was seen a few times. This chain uses TRBV14 with TRBJ2-7, with 8 bases identical to TRBD2. The CDR3 has 15 amino acids. Losses at the gene ends were 0 bases for V and 6 bases for J; bases not matched to a gene: 7. Germline-derived CDR1 and CDR2 are SGHDN and FVKESK. CDR3 in DNA: TGTGCCAGCAGCCAAGACCAGGGACTAGAATCCGAGCAGTACTTC. Protein sequence: CASSQDQGLESEQYF.

The CDR3 DNA is TGTGCCAGCAGTCGGACGGCGGGAGTAGGTGAGACCCAGTACTTC. Translating gives CASSRTAGVGETQYF. V and J are TRBV6-6 and TRBJ2-5; TRBD2 agrees at 7 bases. The CDR3 sequence is 15 residues long. With 5 bases clipped from V and 5 bases from J, the junction kept 11 bases outside the gene matches. Germline assignment: CDR1 MNHNY and CDR2 SVGAGI (reference sequence).

This rearrangement joins TRBV7-2 to TRBJ2-1; 10 nucleotides align to TRBD2. Trimming at V came to 4 bases and at J to 7 bases, leaving 7 bases not matched to a gene. From germline, CDR1 is SGHTA and CDR2 FQGNSA. The CDR3 consists of 15 residues. The CDR3 region has the DNA TGTGCCAGCAGCTCCTTGGGACTAGCGAGAAATGAGCAGTTCTTC. Translation: CASSSLGLARNEQFF.

The chain has TRBV11-2 and TRBJ1-2; D unclear. Trimming stripped 5 bases from V and 4 bases from J, with 8 bases between. The CDR3 is 12 residues long. Per germline, CDR1 SGHAT and CDR2 FQNNGV. CDR3: CASSHGVYGYTF. CDR3 sequence (DNA): TGTGCCAGCAGCCATGGAGTCTATGGCTACACCTTC.

This clone was observed a few times. This rearrangement joins TRBV5-1 to TRBJ1-1; the D gene is possibly TRBD1 (5 bases). With 0 bases removed from V and 0 bases from J, the gap between germline ends came to 6 bases. Germline loops: CDR1 SGHRS, CDR2 YFSETQ. CDR3 length: 14 residues. Written as DNA, the CDR3 is TGCGCCAGCAGCTTGGAAGGGGTGAACACTGAAGCTTTCTTT. Translating it yields CASSLEGVNTEAFF.

V and J are TRBV6-1 and TRBJ2-7, with 7 bases that match TRBD2. The CDR3 runs 13 residues. Germline loops: CDR1 MNHNS, CDR2 SASEGT. V trimming: 4 bases; J trimming: 0 bases; junction bases outside the gene matches: 0. Here the CDR3 reads CASSGGSSYEQYV. Here the CDR3 DNA reads TGTGCCAGCAGTGGCGGGAGCTCCTACGAGCAGTACGTC.